These 21 T cell receptor beta chains came from one sample sequenced in a study of T cell repertoires in cytomegalovirus infection. Each CDR3 protein gets one entry after TCRdb re-called the reads with MiXCR. The sample records hundreds of thousands of distinct CDR3 sequences, roughly a sixth being singletons. Sequenced: PBMCs. The receptors derive from a human donor in good health (CMV status not recorded). Some clones in this sample may be carry-over from other donors' samples.

This clonotype was recorded many times. This sequence joins TRBV28 and TRBJ2-7, with a tentative D call TRBD1 (5 bases). V lost 6 bases to trimming and J lost 5 bases, with 14 bases between them. The CDR3 extends over 13 amino acids. The germline gives CDR1 MDHEN, CDR2 SYDVKM. The CDR3 is CASRGRGSHEQYF. CDR3 DNA: TGTGCCAGCAGGGGGCGAGGTTCCCACGAGCAGTACTTC.

The chain combines TRBV2 with TRBJ2-2; D remains unclear. This CDR3 spans 15 amino acids. From germline, CDR1 is SNHLY and CDR2 FYNNEI. V lost 4 bases and J 5 bases, leaving 14 bases between the germline ends. CDR3 sequence reads: CASSGIPASTGELFF. The DNA for the CDR3 is TGTGCCAGCAGTGGCATTCCAGCCTCAACCGGGGAGCTGTTTTTT.

This clonotype was found a few times. V is TRBV28 and J is TRBJ1-6; 9 nucleotides align to TRBD1. Unmatched junction bases numbered 11, after V lost 5 bases and J lost 0 bases. The CDR3 is 19 amino acids. CDR1 and CDR2 (germline): MDHEN, SYDVKM. The CDR3 loop is CASSPYTGTGSSYNSPLHF. CDR3 sequence (DNA): TGTGCCAGCAGTCCTTACACCGGGACAGGGAGCTCCTATAATTCACCCCTCCACTTT.

This clonotype showed up just a few times. The chain uses TRBV4-3 and TRBJ2-3; D unresolved. Germline lookup yields CDR1 LGHNA and CDR2 YSLEER. V gave up 1 base and J gave up 5 bases, with 16 bases separating them. The CDR3 is 16 amino acids. The DNA for the CDR3 is TGCGCCAGCAGCCAAGGGGGTCAGCTCAAGGGAGATACGCAGTATTTT. Encoded protein: CASSQGGQLKGDTQYF.

V gene TRBV2 combines with J gene TRBJ2-3; TRBD1 is a possible D gene (6 bases). V lost 4 bases and J lost 7, with 24 bases in between. This CDR3 region has 17 residues. The germline V gene encodes CDR1 SNHLY and CDR2 FYNNEI. The CDR3 nucleotides are TGTGCCAGCAGTGGAGGGGGATCAGGGGCTCGCCCCCATACGCAGTATTTT. It yields the protein CASSGGGSGARPHTQYF.

The chain is built from TRBV28 and TRBJ1-2; D is uncertain. Germline lookup yields CDR1 MDHEN and CDR2 SYDVKM. The CDR3 consists of 8 residues. V was clipped by 8 bases and J by 9 bases, with 4 bases between them. In nucleotides, the CDR3 is TGTGCCAGCGGGAGCTACACCTTC. It yields the protein CASGSYTF.

The gene calls are TRBV10-3 and TRBJ1-3; no clear D gene. The CDR3 is 15 residues long. From germline, CDR1 is ENHRY and CDR2 SYGVKD. V lost 6 bases and J 0 bases, leaving 12 bases between the germline ends. The CDR3 region is CAIRVAAASGNTIYF. In nucleotides, the CDR3 is TGTGCCATCAGAGTAGCGGCAGCCTCTGGAAACACCATATATTTT.

In its sample, this clonotype was seen a few times. This chain uses TRBV5-1 with TRBJ1-6; TRBD1 matches 8 bases. The V and J ends lost 0 bases and 9 bases, in that order; junction bases with no gene match: 5. This CDR3 has 15 residues. Germline V CDR1 and CDR2: SGHRS, YFSETQ. The CDR3 bases are TGCGCCAGCAGCTTGGACCCAGGGGGCTTTTCACCCCTCCACTTT. This encodes CASSLDPGGFSPLHF. The entire variable domain, with the rest obtained from reference TRBV5-1 and TRBJ1-6, is as follows: KAGVTQTPRYLIKTRGQQVTLSCSPISGHRSVSWYQQTPGQGLQFLFEYFSETQRNKGNFPGRFSGRQFSNSRSEMNVSTLELGDSALYLCASSLDPGGFSPLHFGNGTRLTVT.

This clonotype was seen only a few times. The chain joins TRBV19 to TRBJ2-1; weak D call: TRBD2 (6 bases). CDR3 length: 15 residues. Looked up from germline, CDR1 is LNHDA and CDR2 is SQIVND (reference sequence). V was trimmed by 1 base and J by 7 bases, leaving 14 bases between them. CDR3 DNA: TGTGCCAGTAGTATAGCCGCGACGGGGGTAAATGAGCAGTTCTTC. This sequence encodes CASSIAATGVNEQFF.

This clonotype was found a few times. The gene calls are TRBV7-8 and TRBJ2-2; no clear D gene. Looked up from germline, CDR1 is SGHVS and CDR2 is FQNEAQ. There are 16 residues in the CDR3. Trimming pared 5 bases from V and 3 bases from J, leaving 16 bases between. The DNA for the CDR3 is TGTGCCAGCAGCCCAGCCCCCCGCTGGGACACCGGGGAGCTGTTTTTT. This translates into CASSPAPRWDTGELFF. Supplemented by reference TRBV7-8 and TRBJ2-2, the full variable domain reads GAGVSQSPRYKVAKRGQDVALRCDPISGHVSLFWYQQALGQGPEFLTYFQNEAQLDKSGLPSDRFFAERPEGSVSTLKIQRTQQEDSAVYLCASSPAPRWDTGELFFGEGSRLTVL.

The rearrangement joins TRBV29-1 to TRBJ2-1, with 9 bases that match TRBD2. This CDR3 has 13 residues. After removal of 3 bases from V and 7 bases from J, the junction contained 4 bases not matched to a gene. Looked up from germline, CDR1 is SQVTM and CDR2 is ANQGSEA. The CDR3 protein is CSVDSGGINEQFF. The CDR3 DNA is TGCAGCGTTGATAGCGGGGGCATAAATGAGCAGTTCTTC.

The sample holds a few counts of this clonotype. This chain connects TRBV25-1 to TRBJ2-2; D is unresolved. V lost 5 bases and J lost 6, with 13 bases in between. The CDR3 has 14 amino acids. CDR1 is MGHDK, CDR2 SYGVNS, per germline. The CDR3 protein is CASSTPGQAGELFF. CDR3 DNA: TGTGCCAGCAGTACACCCGGTCAAGCCGGGGAGCTGTTTTTT.

The chain employs TRBV6-5 and TRBJ2-7, with 11 bases fitting TRBD1. CDR1 and CDR2 from the germline V gene are MNHEY and SVGAGI. CDR3 size: 15 residues. V lost 5 bases to trimming and J lost 2 bases; unmatched junction nucleotides: 5. CDR3 loop: CASSPRTGGTYEQYF. The CDR3 DNA reads as TGTGCCAGCAGTCCTCGGACAGGGGGCACCTACGAGCAGTACTTC.

This clonotype was counted between two and nine times. The chain links TRBV28 to TRBJ1-2, with D perhaps TRBD1 (5 bases). CDR1 and CDR2 (germline): MDHEN, SYDVKM. V shed 4 bases and J shed 7 bases, with 19 bases lying between them. The CDR3 spans 15 residues. Here the CDR3 DNA reads TGTGCCAGCAGTTCCGCCCGACAGCCTAATCGTGGCTACACCTTC. Translated, it gives CASSSARQPNRGYTF.

This clonotype showed up just a few times. The chain recombines TRBV6-2 or TRBV6-3 with TRBJ2-7; TRBD1 matches at 7 bases. Germline V CDR1 and CDR2: MNHEY, SVGEGT. CDR3 length equals 20 residues. V dropped 1 base and J dropped 2; count of bases not matched to a gene: 20. CDR3 sequence reads: CASSYYPAPYRRDRTYEQYF. The CDR3 DNA reads as TGTGCCAGCAGTTACTATCCCGCCCCTTATCGCCGGGACAGAACCTACGAGCAGTACTTC.

The chain joins TRBV29-1 to TRBJ1-2; 9 bases agree with TRBD1. J gave up 4 bases and V 4 bases, and 4 bases lay outside the gene matches. Germline V gene sequence: CDR1 SQVTM, CDR2 ANQGSEA. The CDR3 is 13 residues long. The CDR3 is CSVGTGASYGYTF. In DNA form, the CDR3 reads TGCAGCGTTGGGACAGGGGCCAGCTATGGCTACACCTTC.

This clonotype was picked up many times. The rearrangement uses TRBV7-8 and TRBJ1-2; 7 bases fit TRBD1. CDR3 length: 13 amino acids. Germline CDR1 SGHVS, CDR2 FQNEAQ. The V segment lost 5 bases and the J segment 4 bases; nucleotides outside the gene matches: 4. The CDR3 sequence: CASSRGGGYGYTF. CDR3 coding DNA: TGTGCCAGCAGCCGAGGGGGCGGCTATGGCTACACCTTC.

This clonotype appeared a single time. CDR3 nucleotides: TGTGCCAGCAGCCCTAGCGGGGGGGCCCAAGAGACCCAGTACTTC. Translation gives CASSPSGGAQETQYF. The chain uses TRBV6-5 and TRBJ2-5; 12 bases are shared with TRBD2. This CDR3 has 15 amino acids. Trimming removed 6 bases from V and 1 base from J; junction bases left unmatched: 3. Per germline, CDR1 MNHEY and CDR2 SVGAGI.

For the CDR3, the DNA is TGTGCCAGCAGTTATGCGGGGGGACAGGGTACAGATACGCAGTATTTT. As protein: CASSYAGGQGTDTQYF. The chain has TRBV6-8 and TRBJ2-3; D perhaps matches TRBD1 (9 bases). This CDR3 region has 16 residues. Deletions cut 3 bases from V and 3 bases from J, with 16 bases between. Germline-derived CDR1 and CDR2 are MNHGY and SAAAGT.

This clonotype was counted at least ten times. The chain is built from TRBV4-2 and TRBJ2-1; 8 nucleotides match TRBD2. Germline-derived CDR1 and CDR2 are LGHNA and YNFKEQ. V shed 0 bases, J shed 6 bases, and the junction held 7 bases outside the gene matches. The length of the CDR3 is 16 residues. The CDR3 coding sequence is TGTGCCAGCAGCCAAGAGGGCGGGGGGCCTCTCAATGAGCAGTTCTTC. Encoded protein: CASSQEGGGPLNEQFF.

This clonotype was found many times. The V gene is TRBV6-6, the J gene TRBJ2-6; D gene uncertain. The CDR3 is 14 amino acids. The ends were cut back, 4 bases at V and 3 bases at J, with 7 bases in the middle. In germline, CDR1 is MNHNY, CDR2 SVGAGI (reference sequence). DNA of the CDR3: TGTGCCAGCAGTTTTAGTAGTGGGGCCAACGTCCTGACTTTC. This encodes CASSFSSGANVLTF.